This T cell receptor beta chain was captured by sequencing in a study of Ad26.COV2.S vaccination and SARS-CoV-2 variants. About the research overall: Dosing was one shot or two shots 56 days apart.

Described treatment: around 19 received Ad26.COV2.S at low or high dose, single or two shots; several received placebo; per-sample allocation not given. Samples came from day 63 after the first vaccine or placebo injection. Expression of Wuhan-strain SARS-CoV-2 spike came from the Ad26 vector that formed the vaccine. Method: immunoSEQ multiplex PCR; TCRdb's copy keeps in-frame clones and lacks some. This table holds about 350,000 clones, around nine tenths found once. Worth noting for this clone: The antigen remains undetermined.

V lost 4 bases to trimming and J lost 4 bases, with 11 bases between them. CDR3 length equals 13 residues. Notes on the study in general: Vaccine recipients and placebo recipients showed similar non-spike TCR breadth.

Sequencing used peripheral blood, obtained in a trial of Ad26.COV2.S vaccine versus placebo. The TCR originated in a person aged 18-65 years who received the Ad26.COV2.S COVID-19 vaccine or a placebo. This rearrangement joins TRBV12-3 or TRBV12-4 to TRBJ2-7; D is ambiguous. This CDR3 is CASSYNYLYEQYF. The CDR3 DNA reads TGTGCCAGCAGTTATAACTACCTATACGAGCAGTACTTC.